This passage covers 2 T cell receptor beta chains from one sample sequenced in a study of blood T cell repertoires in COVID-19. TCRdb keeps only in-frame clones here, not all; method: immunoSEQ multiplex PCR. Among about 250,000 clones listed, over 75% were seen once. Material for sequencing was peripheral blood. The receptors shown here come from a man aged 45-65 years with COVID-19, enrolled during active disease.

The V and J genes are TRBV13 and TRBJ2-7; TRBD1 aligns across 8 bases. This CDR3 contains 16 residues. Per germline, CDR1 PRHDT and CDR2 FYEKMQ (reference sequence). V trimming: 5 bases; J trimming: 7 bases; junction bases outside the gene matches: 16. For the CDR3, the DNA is TGTGCCAGCAGCCTTACCCCAGACAGGGGAAAGGTTGAGCAGTACTTC. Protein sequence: CASSLTPDRGKVEQYF. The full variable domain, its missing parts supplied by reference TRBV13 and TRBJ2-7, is AAGVIQSPRHLIKEKRETATLKCYPIPRHDTVYWYQQGPGQDPQFLISFYEKMQSDKGSIPDRFSAQQFSDYHSELNMSSLELGDSALYFCASSLTPDRGKVEQYFGPGTRLTVT.

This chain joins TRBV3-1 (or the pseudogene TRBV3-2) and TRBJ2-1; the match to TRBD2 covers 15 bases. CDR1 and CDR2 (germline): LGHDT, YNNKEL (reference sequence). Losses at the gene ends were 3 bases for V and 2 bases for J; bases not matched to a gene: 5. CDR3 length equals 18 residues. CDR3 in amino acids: CASSHGLAGGLAYNEQFF. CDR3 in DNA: TGTGCCAGCAGCCACGGACTAGCGGGGGGGCTGGCCTACAATGAGCAGTTCTTC.